These 19 T cell receptor beta chains came from one sample sequenced in a study of shared clonotypes between healthy human individuals. The method was immunoSEQ multiplex PCR; TCRdb's version includes in-frame clones alone and lacks a portion of them. Among more than 200,000 clones listed, 50% to 80% were seen once. Sequenced input: memory CD4+ T cells sorted from blood. Described subset: CD45RA-negative fraction. These receptors all stem from a man aged 30 to 45 in good health.

This clone is a singleton in its sample. The V and J genes are TRBV25-1 and TRBJ1-5; D gene uncertain. The V gene lost 1 base and the J gene lost 3 bases, with 10 bases spanning the gap. Germline V lookup: CDR1 MGHDK, CDR2 SYGVNS. The CDR3 totals 15 residues. The CDR3 here is CASSESSGYNQPQHF. CDR3 DNA sequence: TGTGCCAGCAGTGAATCATCGGGGTACAATCAGCCCCAGCATTTT.

V and J are TRBV11-3 and TRBJ2-1; D ambiguous. This CDR3 contains 15 residues. Trimming took 5 bases from V and 0 from J, leaving 11 bases between them. CDR1 and CDR2 (germline): SGHNT, YENEEA. This CDR3 is CASSDLGVSYNEQFF. CDR3 sequence (DNA): TGTGCCAGCAGCGACCTTGGGGTCTCCTACAATGAGCAGTTCTTC. The entire variable domain, with the rest obtained from reference TRBV11-3 and TRBJ2-1, is as follows: EAGVVQSPRYKIIEKKQPVAFWCNPISGHNTLYWYLQNLGQGPELLIRYENEEAVDDSQLPKDRFSAERLKGVDSTLKIQPAELGDSAVYLCASSDLGVSYNEQFFGPGTRLTVL.

J is TRBJ2-1 and V is TRBV11-2; tentative D call: TRBD2 (6 bases). Germline V lookup: CDR1 SGHAT, CDR2 FQNNGV. This CDR3 is built from 15 residues. V dropped 0 bases and J dropped 4 bases, with 10 bases sitting between them. This CDR3 is CASSLEGLDYNEQFF. In DNA, the CDR3 is TGTGCCAGCAGCTTAGAGGGACTTGATTACAATGAGCAGTTCTTC.

This clone appeared a few times. V and J are TRBV23-1 and TRBJ2-3, with 7 bases aligning to TRBD1. TRBV23-1 is filed as an ORF, its function uncertain. The junction had 25 bases not matched to a gene; V was cut back by 2 bases and J by 8 bases. CDR3 length equals 20 residues. CDR3 residues: CASSQRPLEGAPSTEGTQYF. The CDR3, as DNA: TGCGCCAGCAGTCAAAGACCCCTTGAGGGGGCCCCCTCCACAGAGGGTACGCAGTATTTT.

The rearrangement uses TRBV18 and TRBJ1-3; D remains ambiguous. Germline CDR1 and CDR2: KGHSH and LQKENI. The CDR3 is 16 amino acids. Trimming left V 1 base short and J 0 bases short, with 10 bases between. This CDR3 reads CASSPQRPRSGNTIYF. The CDR3 DNA reads TGTGCCAGCTCACCACAGCGACCGCGCTCTGGAAACACCATATATTTT.

The J gene is TRBJ2-5, the V gene TRBV18, with 10 bases aligning to TRBD1. V dropped 3 bases and J dropped 8; count of bases not matched to a gene: 9. Germline-derived CDR1 and CDR2 are KGHSH and LQKENI. The CDR3 is 15 residues long. CDR3 coding DNA: TGTGCCAGCTCACCGACCACGGGACAGGGGACTACCCAGTACTTC. As protein: CASSPTTGQGTTQYF.

A few counts support this clone. The CDR3 loop reads CASGSSRVNIQYF. DNA for the CDR3: TGTGCCAGCGGAAGTTCCAGGGTGAACATTCAGTACTTC. The J gene is TRBJ2-4, the V gene TRBV28, with D perhaps matching TRBD1 (5 bases). V was trimmed by 8 bases and J by 7 bases, leaving 15 bases between them. The germline CDR1 and CDR2 sequences are MDHEN and SYDVKM. The CDR3 is 13 amino acids.

The chain has TRBV7-6 and TRBJ2-3; TRBD2 matches at 8 bases. The germline V gene has CDR1 SGHVS and CDR2 FNYEAQ. The V segment lost 5 bases and the J segment 4 bases; nucleotides outside the gene matches: 8. CDR3 length equals 15 residues. DNA of the CDR3: TGTGCCAGCAGCAGAAGCGGGAGCGGCGCAGATACGCAGTATTTT. Translating gives CASSRSGSGADTQYF.

The V gene is TRBV7-8, the J gene TRBJ1-5; TRBD1 matches 10 bases. CDR1 and CDR2 (germline): SGHVS, FQNEAQ. This CDR3 contains 18 residues. With V trimmed by 6 bases and J by 4 bases, 15 bases remained unmatched. The CDR3 coding sequence is TGTGCCAGCAGGTCAACTGGAAGGACAGGGGGGTTAAATCAGCCCCAGCATTTT. It codes for CASRSTGRTGGLNQPQHF.

The V and J genes are TRBV6-1 and TRBJ1-5; 7 nucleotides agree with TRBD1. Trimming removed 7 bases from V and 7 bases from J; junction bases left unmatched: 7. Looked up from germline, CDR1 is MNHNS and CDR2 is SASEGT. The CDR3 is 13 residues long. The CDR3 DNA reads as TGTGCCAGCATGAAGGGGGCCTTGCAGCCCCAGCATTTT. Its translation: CASMKGALQPQHF.

This rearrangement joins TRBV4-2 to TRBJ1-3; no clear D gene. This CDR3 is built from 14 residues. Looked up from germline, CDR1 is LGHNA and CDR2 is YNFKEQ. Deletions cut 4 bases from V and 2 bases from J, with 9 bases between. For the CDR3, the DNA is TGTGCCAGCAGCCTCTCTGGAACTGGAAACACCATATATTTT. It translates to CASSLSGTGNTIYF.

This clone has a single count. The chain combines TRBV5-1 with TRBJ1-1; D is uncertain. The CDR3 spans 15 residues. The germline CDR1 and CDR2 sequences are SGHRS and YFSETQ. Trimming stripped 0 bases from V and 0 bases from J, with 9 bases between. The CDR3 loop is CASSLVATMNTEAFF. The CDR3 coding sequence is TGCGCCAGCAGCTTGGTTGCAACCATGAACACTGAAGCTTTCTTT. The entire variable domain, with the rest obtained from reference TRBV5-1 and TRBJ1-1, is as follows: KAGVTQTPRYLIKTRGQQVTLSCSPISGHRSVSWYQQTPGQGLQFLFEYFSETQRNKGNFPGRFSGRQFSNSRSEMNVSTLELGDSALYLCASSLVATMNTEAFFGQGTRLTVV.

This clone was detected ten times or more. V gene TRBV11-2 combines with J gene TRBJ2-5; possibly TRBD2 for D (6 bases). Germline CDR1 reads SGHAT; CDR2 reads FQNNGV. V was trimmed by 2 bases and J by 7 bases, leaving 17 bases between them. This CDR3 contains 15 residues. In nucleotides, the CDR3 is TGTGCCAGCAGCTTAAGGGGCGGGGCCGAGGGGACCCAGTACTTC. Translated, it gives CASSLRGGAEGTQYF.

For the CDR3, the DNA is TGCGCCAGCAGCTTCAACAGCGGCGAAACTGAAGCTTTCTTT. Its translation: CASSFNSGETEAFF. J is TRBJ1-1 and V is TRBV5-1, with D uncertain. V was trimmed by 2 bases and J by 5 bases, leaving 13 bases between them. This CDR3 is built from 14 residues. The V gene's germline CDR1 is SGHRS and CDR2 YFSETQ. Filled out from reference TRBV5-1 and TRBJ1-1, the complete variable domain reads KAGVTQTPRYLIKTRGQQVTLSCSPISGHRSVSWYQQTPGQGLQFLFEYFSETQRNKGNFPGRFSGRQFSNSRSEMNVSTLELGDSALYLCASSFNSGETEAFFGQGTRLTVV.

V gene TRBV2 combines with J gene TRBJ2-5, with a weak D call TRBD1 (5 bases). Trimming pared 3 bases from V and 4 bases from J, leaving 15 bases between. There are 15 residues in the CDR3. Germline values: CDR1 SNHLY, CDR2 FYNNEI. The CDR3 nucleotides read TGTGCCAGCAGTGATAGAGGACAAATGAGAGAGACCCAGTACTTC. Protein: CASSDRGQMRETQYF.

The V gene is TRBV30, the J gene TRBJ1-1; 7 nucleotides agree with TRBD1. V lost 2 bases to trimming and J lost 11 bases; unmatched junction nucleotides: 8. From germline, CDR1 is GTSNPN and CDR2 SVGIG (reference sequence). The CDR3 covers 12 residues. CDR3 sequence (DNA): TGTGCCTGGAGTCCGACAGGGTCTGTGGCTTTCTTT. Protein sequence: CAWSPTGSVAFF.

V and J are TRBV29-1 and TRBJ2-7, with 7 bases identical to TRBD1. CDR1 and CDR2 from the germline V gene are SQVTM and ANQGSEA. V lost 5 bases, J lost 5 bases, and 6 bases stayed unmatched. This CDR3 comprises 12 residues. In DNA form, the CDR3 reads TGCAGCGTTTCTGACAGGGACCACGAGCAGTACTTC. Protein product: CSVSDRDHEQYF.

The rearrangement links TRBV6-5 to TRBJ2-3; D not resolved. Trimming left V 5 bases short and J 3 bases short, with 6 bases between. In germline, CDR1 is MNHEY, CDR2 SVGAGI. There are 12 residues in the CDR3. The CDR3 DNA follows: TGTGCCAGCAGTGACCAGACAGATACGCAGTATTTT. As protein: CASSDQTDTQYF.

The chain links TRBV2 to TRBJ1-1; D uncertain. This CDR3 has 11 amino acids. CDR1 is SNHLY, CDR2 FYNNEI, per germline. V lost 4 bases, J lost 4 bases, and 4 bases lay in between. The CDR3 nucleotides are TGTGCCAGCAGTGGTTTCACTGAAGCTTTCTTT. Amino acids: CASSGFTEAFF.